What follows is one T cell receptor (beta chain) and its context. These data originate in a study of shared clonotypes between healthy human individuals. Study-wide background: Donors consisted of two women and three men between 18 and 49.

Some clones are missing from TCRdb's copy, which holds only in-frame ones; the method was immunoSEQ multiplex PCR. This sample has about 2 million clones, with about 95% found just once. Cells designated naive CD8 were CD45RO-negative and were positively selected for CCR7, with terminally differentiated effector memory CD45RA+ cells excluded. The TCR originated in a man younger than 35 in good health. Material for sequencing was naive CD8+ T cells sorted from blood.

CDR3 residues: CASSQREVGYNEQFF. CDR3 nucleotide sequence: TGCGCCAGCAGCCAAAGGGAGGTCGGATACAATGAGCAGTTCTTC. The chain combines TRBV4-1 with TRBJ2-1; possibly TRBD2 for D (6 bases). CDR1 and CDR2 (germline): MGHRA, YSYEKL. The CDR3 sequence is 15 residues long. V was trimmed by 2 bases and J by 4 bases, leaving 12 bases between them.